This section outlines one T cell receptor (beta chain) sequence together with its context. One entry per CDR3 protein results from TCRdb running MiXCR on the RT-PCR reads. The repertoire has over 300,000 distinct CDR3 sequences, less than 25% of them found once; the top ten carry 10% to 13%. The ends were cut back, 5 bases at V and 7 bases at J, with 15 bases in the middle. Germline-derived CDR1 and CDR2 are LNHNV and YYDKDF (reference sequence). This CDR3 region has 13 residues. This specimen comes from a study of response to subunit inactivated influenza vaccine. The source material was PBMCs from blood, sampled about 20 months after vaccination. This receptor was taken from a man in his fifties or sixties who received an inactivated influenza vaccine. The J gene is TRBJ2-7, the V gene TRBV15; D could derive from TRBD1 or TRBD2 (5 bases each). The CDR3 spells CATSVGAPGEQYF. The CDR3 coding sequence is TGTGCCACCAGCGTCGGGGCTCCGGGGGAGCAGTACTTC.